These 13 T cell receptor beta chains were sequenced from one sample in a study of cytomegalovirus exposure and HLA in healthy donors. PCR employed 60 Vbeta and 13 Jbeta primers. Produced via immunoSEQ multiplex PCR; TCRdb's table is partial and in-frame only. The repertoire holds over 200,000 clones, with 82% as singletons. The sequencing sample was made of PBMCs. The receptors were gathered from a woman in her 40s in good health and CMV-seropositive.

The V and J genes are TRBV7-3 and TRBJ2-2, with a possible D match to TRBD2 (6 bases). This CDR3 region has 15 residues. Trimming cost V 3 bases and J 1 base, with 9 bases left between them. Germline assignment: CDR1 SGHTA and CDR2 FQGTGA. The CDR3: CASSFYGRNTGELFF. In DNA, the CDR3 is TGTGCCAGCAGCTTTTACGGGAGGAACACCGGGGAGCTGTTTTTT.

The rearrangement joins TRBV5-4 to TRBJ2-3; TRBD2 is a possible D gene (6 bases). V was pared by 3 bases and J by 2 bases, with 19 bases between. This CDR3 is 17 amino acids long. Per the germline V gene, CDR1 is SGHNT and CDR2 is YYREEE (reference sequence). For the CDR3, the DNA is TGTGCCAGCAGCTCTCTAGAAGCGGGCATGAACACAGATACGCAGTATTTT. Amino acids: CASSSLEAGMNTDTQYF.

In this sample, this clone turned up once. This chain uses TRBV7-2 with TRBJ2-5; 7 nucleotides align to TRBD2. The CDR3 is 16 residues long. From germline, CDR1 is SGHTA and CDR2 FQGNSA. Trimming removed 2 bases from V and 5 bases from J; junction bases left unmatched: 11. The CDR3 here is CASSLMWVGGPETQYF. CDR3 DNA: TGTGCCAGCAGCTTAATGTGGGTGGGAGGGCCTGAGACCCAGTACTTC.

This clone was picked up one time. This chain joins TRBV10-1 and TRBJ2-7; TRBD2 aligns across 8 bases. The J segment lost 6 bases and the V segment lost 0 bases, leaving 13 bases of the junction unmatched. Germline-derived CDR1 and CDR2 are WNHNN and SYGVQD (reference sequence). This CDR3 contains 17 residues. The CDR3 loop is CASSESSSGRSFVEQYF. In DNA, the CDR3 is TGCGCCAGCAGTGAGTCGTCAAGCGGGAGATCCTTTGTCGAGCAGTACTTC.

This chain links TRBV19 with TRBJ2-1, with 8 bases fitting TRBD2. The trim removed 7 bases at V and 15 bases at J, leaving 14 bases unmatched. From germline, CDR1 is LNHDA and CDR2 SQIVND (reference sequence). The CDR3 runs 13 residues. The DNA for the CDR3 is TGTGCCAGTAAGGCGGGAGGTCACCAACAGCGGTTCTTC. It yields the protein CASKAGGHQQRFF.

This sequence joins TRBV27 and TRBJ2-3, with 7 bases that match TRBD2. Germline lookup yields CDR1 MNHEY and CDR2 SMNVEV (reference sequence). This CDR3 spans 15 amino acids. V trimming: 7 bases; J trimming: 6 bases; junction bases outside the gene matches: 13. The CDR3 is CASMPAAGEGDTQYF. The CDR3 DNA reads TGTGCCAGCATGCCGGCGGCGGGGGAGGGGGATACGCAGTATTTT.

In the case of this clone: One end of the junction is discordant with germline, which a read error may explain. For the CDR3, the DNA is TGTGCCAACAGCCGGCGACAGGTAAATGAGCAGTTCTTC. Its protein is CANSRRQVNEQFF. This rearrangement joins TRBV7-2 to TRBJ2-1; D perhaps matches TRBD1 (6 bases). CDR1 and CDR2 (germline): SGHTA, FQGNSA. The CDR3 totals 13 residues.

The V gene is TRBV6-5, the J gene TRBJ2-1; D not resolved. CDR3 length: 13 residues. CDR1 and CDR2 from the germline V gene are MNHEY and SVGAGI. V lost 7 bases to trimming and J lost 9 bases, with 16 bases between them. CDR3 nucleotide sequence: TGTGCCAGCAATCCTCCCGGGTTTACTGAGCAGTTCTTC. Translation: CASNPPGFTEQFF.

CDR3 region: CASSLGRSGSYEQYF. Written as DNA, the CDR3 is TGTGCCAGCAGTCTCGGGCGTAGCGGCTCCTACGAGCAGTACTTC. The chain combines TRBV28 with TRBJ2-7, with a possible D match to TRBD2 (6 bases). Germline V gene sequence: CDR1 MDHEN, CDR2 SYDVKM. Deletions cut 5 bases from V and 0 bases from J, with 14 bases between. The CDR3 totals 15 residues.

V and J are TRBV7-6 and TRBJ1-1; 7 nucleotides line up with TRBD1. Looked up from germline, CDR1 is SGHVS and CDR2 is FNYEAQ. The trim removed 5 bases at V and 0 bases at J, leaving 3 bases unmatched. The CDR3 length is 14 residues. Written as DNA, the CDR3 is TGTGCCAGCAGCCACAGGGGTTTGAACACTGAAGCTTTCTTT. Protein: CASSHRGLNTEAFF.

The J gene is TRBJ2-7, the V gene TRBV11-2; D perhaps matches TRBD2 (6 bases). Germline-derived CDR1 and CDR2 are SGHAT and FQNNGV. CDR3 length: 14 amino acids. The V end was cut by 8 bases, the J end by 2 bases, with 16 bases between. CDR3 DNA: TGTGCCAGCTCAAGGAGGGGCACTACCTACGAGCAGTACTTC. As protein: CASSRRGTTYEQYF.

The rearrangement links TRBV4-1 to TRBJ2-7, with D possibly being TRBD2 (7 bases). V lost 0 bases, J lost 4 bases, and 22 bases lay in between. The CDR3 has 18 amino acids. In germline, CDR1 is MGHRA, CDR2 YSYEKL. DNA of the CDR3: TGCGCCAGCAGCCAAGAAGAGTACAGCCGGGGGGCCCGATACGAGCAGTACTTC. Translating gives CASSQEEYSRGARYEQYF.

In its sample, this clone was seen a few times. The chain combines TRBV7-3 with TRBJ2-1; 15 positions agree with TRBD2. The CDR3 is 17 residues long. V gave up 1 base and J gave up 7 bases; unmatched junction bases: 5. The germline CDR1 and CDR2 sequences are SGHTA and FQGTGA. CDR3 bases: TGTGCCAGCAGCTTAAGAGGGACTAGCGGGGGGTTTAATGAGCAGTTCTTC. Residues: CASSLRGTSGGFNEQFF.